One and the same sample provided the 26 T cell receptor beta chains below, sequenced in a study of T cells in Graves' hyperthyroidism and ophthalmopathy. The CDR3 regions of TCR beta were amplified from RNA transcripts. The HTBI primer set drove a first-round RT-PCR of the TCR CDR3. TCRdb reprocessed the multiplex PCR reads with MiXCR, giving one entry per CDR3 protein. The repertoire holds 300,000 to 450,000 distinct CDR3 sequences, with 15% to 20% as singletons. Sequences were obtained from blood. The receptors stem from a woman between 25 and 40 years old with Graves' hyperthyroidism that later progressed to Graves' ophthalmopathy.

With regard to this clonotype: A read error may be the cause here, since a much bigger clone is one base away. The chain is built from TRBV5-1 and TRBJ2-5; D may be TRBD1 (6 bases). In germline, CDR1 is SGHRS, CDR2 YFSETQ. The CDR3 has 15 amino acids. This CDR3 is CGSSLGTLYQETQYF. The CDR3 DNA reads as TGCGGCAGCAGCCTGGGGACACTCTACCAAGAGACCCAGTACTTC.

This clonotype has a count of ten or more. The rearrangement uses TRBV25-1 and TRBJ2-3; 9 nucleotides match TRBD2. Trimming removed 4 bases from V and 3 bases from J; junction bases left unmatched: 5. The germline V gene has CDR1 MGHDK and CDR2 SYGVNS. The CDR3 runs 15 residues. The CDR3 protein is CASSVLAGETDTQYF. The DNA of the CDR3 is TGTGCCAGCAGTGTATTAGCGGGAGAGACAGATACGCAGTATTTT.

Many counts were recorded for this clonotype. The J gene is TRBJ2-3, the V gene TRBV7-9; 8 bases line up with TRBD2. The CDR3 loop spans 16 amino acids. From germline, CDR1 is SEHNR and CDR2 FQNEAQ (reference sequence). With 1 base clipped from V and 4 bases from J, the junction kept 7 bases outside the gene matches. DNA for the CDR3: TGTGCCAGCAGCTTAGGAGTCCTAGCGGGTCCAGATACGCAGTATTTT. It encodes CASSLGVLAGPDTQYF.

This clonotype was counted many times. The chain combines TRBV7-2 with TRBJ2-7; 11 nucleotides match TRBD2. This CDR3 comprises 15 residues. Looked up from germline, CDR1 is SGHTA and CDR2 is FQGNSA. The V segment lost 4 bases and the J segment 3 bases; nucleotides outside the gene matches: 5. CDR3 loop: CASSWTGTSGYEQYF. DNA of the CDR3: TGTGCCAGCAGCTGGACCGGGACTAGCGGCTACGAGCAGTACTTC.

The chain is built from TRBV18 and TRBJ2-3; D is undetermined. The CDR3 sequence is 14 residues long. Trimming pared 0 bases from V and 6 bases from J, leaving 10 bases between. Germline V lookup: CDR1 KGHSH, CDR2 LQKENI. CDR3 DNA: TGTGCCAGCTCACCACCTGGAATAACTGATACGCAGTATTTT. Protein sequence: CASSPPGITDTQYF.

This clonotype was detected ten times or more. Written as DNA, the CDR3 is TGTGCCAGCAGCAAGGGTCCGGGACAGATATCGTACGAGCAGTACTTC. This codes for CASSKGPGQISYEQYF. The chain recombines TRBV2 with TRBJ2-7; TRBD1 agrees at 7 bases. V lost 6 bases to trimming and J lost 4 bases; unmatched junction nucleotides: 15. The V gene's germline CDR1 is SNHLY and CDR2 FYNNEI. The CDR3 contains 16 residues.

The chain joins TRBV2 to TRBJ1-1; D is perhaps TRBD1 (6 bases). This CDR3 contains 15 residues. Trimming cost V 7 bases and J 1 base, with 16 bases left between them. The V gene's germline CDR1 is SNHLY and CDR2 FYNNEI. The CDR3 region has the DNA TGTGCCAGCACCGATAGGACAGACCCGAACACTGAAGCTTTCTTT. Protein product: CASTDRTDPNTEAFF.

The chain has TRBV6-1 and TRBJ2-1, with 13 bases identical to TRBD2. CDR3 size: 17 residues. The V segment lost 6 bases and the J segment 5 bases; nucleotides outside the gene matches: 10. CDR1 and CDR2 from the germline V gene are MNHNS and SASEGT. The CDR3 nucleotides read TGTGCCAGCAGCATACTAGCGGGAGGGCCGATGAACAATGAGCAGTTCTTC. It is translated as CASSILAGGPMNNEQFF.

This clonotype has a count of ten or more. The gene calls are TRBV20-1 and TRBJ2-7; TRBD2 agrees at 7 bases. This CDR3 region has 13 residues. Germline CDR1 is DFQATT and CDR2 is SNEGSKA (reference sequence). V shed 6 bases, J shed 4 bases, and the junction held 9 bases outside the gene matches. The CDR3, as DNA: TGCAGTGCAACACGGGCGGGGGTGTACGAGCAGTACTTC. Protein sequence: CSATRAGVYEQYF.

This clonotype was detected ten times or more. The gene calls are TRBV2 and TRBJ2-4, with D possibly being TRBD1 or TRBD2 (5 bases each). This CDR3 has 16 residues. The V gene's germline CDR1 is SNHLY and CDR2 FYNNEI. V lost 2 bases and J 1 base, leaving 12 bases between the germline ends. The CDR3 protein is CASSERVGAAKNIQYF. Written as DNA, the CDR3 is TGTGCCAGCAGTGAACGGGTCGGGGCGGCCAAAAACATTCAGTACTTC.

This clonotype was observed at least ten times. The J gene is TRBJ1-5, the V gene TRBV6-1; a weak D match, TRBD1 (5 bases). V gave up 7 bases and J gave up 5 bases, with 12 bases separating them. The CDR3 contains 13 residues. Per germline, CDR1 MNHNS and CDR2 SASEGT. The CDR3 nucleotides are TGTGCCAGCAAAGGCGACAGTTATCAGCCCCAGCATTTT. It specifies CASKGDSYQPQHF.

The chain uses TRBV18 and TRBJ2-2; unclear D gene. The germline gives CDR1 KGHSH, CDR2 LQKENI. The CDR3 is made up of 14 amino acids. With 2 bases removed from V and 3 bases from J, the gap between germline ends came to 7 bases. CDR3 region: CASSPEPHTGELFF. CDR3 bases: TGTGCCAGCTCACCAGAGCCTCACACCGGGGAGCTGTTTTTT.

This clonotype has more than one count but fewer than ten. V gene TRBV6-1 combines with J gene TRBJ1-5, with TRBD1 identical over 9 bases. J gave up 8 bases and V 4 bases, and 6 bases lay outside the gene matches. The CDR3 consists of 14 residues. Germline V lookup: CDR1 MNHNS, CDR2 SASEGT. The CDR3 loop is CASSVTGGAEPQHF. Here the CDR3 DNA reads TGTGCCAGCAGTGTTACAGGGGGCGCGGAGCCCCAGCATTTT.

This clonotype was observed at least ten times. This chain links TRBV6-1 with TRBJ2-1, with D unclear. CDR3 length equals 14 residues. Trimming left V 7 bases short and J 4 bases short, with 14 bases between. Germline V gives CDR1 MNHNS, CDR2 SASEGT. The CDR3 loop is CASMNLAIYNEQFF. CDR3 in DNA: TGTGCCAGCATGAACCTTGCCATATACAATGAGCAGTTCTTC.

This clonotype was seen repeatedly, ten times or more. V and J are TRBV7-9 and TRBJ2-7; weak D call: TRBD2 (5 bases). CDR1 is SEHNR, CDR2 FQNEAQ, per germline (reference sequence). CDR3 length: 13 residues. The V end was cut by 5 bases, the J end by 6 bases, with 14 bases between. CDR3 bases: TGTGCCAGCAGCGCGGGTGAAGGGCCCGAGCAGTACTTC. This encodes CASSAGEGPEQYF.

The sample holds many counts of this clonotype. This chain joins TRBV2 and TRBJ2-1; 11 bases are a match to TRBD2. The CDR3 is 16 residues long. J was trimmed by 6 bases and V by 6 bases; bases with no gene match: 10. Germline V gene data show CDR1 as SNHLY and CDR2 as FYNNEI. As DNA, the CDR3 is TGTGCCAGCAGGGGTTTTAGCGGGGGGGCGGGCAATGAGCAGTTCTTC. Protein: CASRGFSGGAGNEQFF.

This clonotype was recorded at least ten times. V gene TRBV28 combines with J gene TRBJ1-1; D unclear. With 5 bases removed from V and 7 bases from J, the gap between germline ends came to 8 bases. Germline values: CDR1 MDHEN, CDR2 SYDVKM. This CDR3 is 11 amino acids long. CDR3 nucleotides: TGTGCCAGCAGTGCGAGGGATGAAGCTTTCTTT. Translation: CASSARDEAFF.

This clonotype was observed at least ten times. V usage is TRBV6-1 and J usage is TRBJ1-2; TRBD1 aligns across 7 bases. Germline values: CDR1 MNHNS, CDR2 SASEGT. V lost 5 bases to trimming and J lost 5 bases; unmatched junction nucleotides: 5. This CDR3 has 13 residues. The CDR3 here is CASSYDREYGYTF. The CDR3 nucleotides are TGTGCCAGCAGTTATGACAGGGAGTATGGCTACACCTTC.

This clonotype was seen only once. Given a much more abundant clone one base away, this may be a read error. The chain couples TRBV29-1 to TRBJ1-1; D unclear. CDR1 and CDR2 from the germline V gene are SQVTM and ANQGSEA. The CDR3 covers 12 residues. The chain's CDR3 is CSVMGVYTDAFF. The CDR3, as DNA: TGCAGCGTGATGGGAGTGTACACTGACGCTTTCTTT.

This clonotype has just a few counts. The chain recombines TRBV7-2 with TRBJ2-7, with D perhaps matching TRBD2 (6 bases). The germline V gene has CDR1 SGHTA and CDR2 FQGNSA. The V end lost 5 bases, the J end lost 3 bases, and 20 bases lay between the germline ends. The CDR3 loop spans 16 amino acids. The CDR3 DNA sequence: TGTGCCAGCAGCGGAGGGTGGGGCGGGGAACTCTACGAGCAGTACTTC. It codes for CASSGGWGGELYEQYF.

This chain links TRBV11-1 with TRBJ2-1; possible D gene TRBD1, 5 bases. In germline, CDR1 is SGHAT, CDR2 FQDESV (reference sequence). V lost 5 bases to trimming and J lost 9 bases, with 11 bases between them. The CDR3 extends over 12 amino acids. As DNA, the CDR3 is TGTGCCAGCAGCCCACCTAGGGGTGAGCAGTTCTTC. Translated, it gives CASSPPRGEQFF.

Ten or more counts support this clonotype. The CDR3 DNA sequence: TGTGCCTGGAGTCCCCCGAACACCGGGGAGCTGTTTTTT. It yields the protein CAWSPPNTGELFF. The chain links TRBV30 to TRBJ2-2; no clear D gene. In germline, CDR1 is GTSNPN, CDR2 SVGIG (reference sequence). Trimming took 2 bases from V and 0 from J, leaving 4 bases between them. The CDR3 runs to 13 residues. Full variable domain (outside the CDR3, taken from reference TRBV30 and TRBJ2-2): SQTIHQWPATLVQPVGSPLSLECTVEGTSNPNLYWYRQAAGRGLQLLFYSVGIGQISSEVPQNLSASRPQDRQFILSSKKLLLSDSGFYLCAWSPPNTGELFFGEGSRLTVL.

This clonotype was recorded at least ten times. CDR3 DNA: TGTGCCAGCAGTGACTTCTACAGGGGTACAGATACGCAGTATTTT. Encoded protein: CASSDFYRGTDTQYF. The chain links TRBV2 to TRBJ2-3, with TRBD1 matching over 7 bases. V dropped 3 bases and J dropped 3; count of bases not matched to a gene: 6. Germline V lookup: CDR1 SNHLY, CDR2 FYNNEI. This CDR3 is built from 15 residues. Using reference TRBV2 and TRBJ2-3 for the parts outside the CDR3, the full variable domain is EPEVTQTPSHQVTQMGQEVILRCVPISNHLYFYWYRQILGQKVEFLVSFYNNEISEKSEIFDDQFSVERPDGSNFTLKIRSTKLEDSAMYFCASSDFYRGTDTQYFGPGTRLTVL.

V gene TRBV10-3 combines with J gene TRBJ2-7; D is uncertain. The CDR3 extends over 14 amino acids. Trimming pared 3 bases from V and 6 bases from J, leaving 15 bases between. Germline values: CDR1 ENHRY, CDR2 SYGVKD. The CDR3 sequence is CAISDNGVGREQYV. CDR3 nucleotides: TGTGCCATCAGTGATAATGGGGTAGGCCGCGAGCAGTACGTC.

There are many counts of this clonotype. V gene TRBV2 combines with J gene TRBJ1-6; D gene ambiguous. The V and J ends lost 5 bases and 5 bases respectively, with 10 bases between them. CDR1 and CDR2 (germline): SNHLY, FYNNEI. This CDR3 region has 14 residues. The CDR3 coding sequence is TGTGCCAGCAGTCGGCGGCCAGATAATTCACCCCTCCACTTT. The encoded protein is CASSRRPDNSPLHF.

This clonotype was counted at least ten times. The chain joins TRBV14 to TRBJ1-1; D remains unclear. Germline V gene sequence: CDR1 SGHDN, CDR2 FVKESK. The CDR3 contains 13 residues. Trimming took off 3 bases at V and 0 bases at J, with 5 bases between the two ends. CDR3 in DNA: TGTGCCAGCAGCCACCAGATGAACACTGAAGCTTTCTTT. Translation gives CASSHQMNTEAFF.